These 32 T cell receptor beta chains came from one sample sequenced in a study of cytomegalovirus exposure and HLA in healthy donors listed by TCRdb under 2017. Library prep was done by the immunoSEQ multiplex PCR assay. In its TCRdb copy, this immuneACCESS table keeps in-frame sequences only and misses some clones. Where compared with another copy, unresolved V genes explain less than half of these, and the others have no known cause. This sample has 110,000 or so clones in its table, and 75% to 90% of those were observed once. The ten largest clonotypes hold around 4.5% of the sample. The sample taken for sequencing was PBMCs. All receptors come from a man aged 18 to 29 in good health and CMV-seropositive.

This CDR3 is CASSLSGLADTGELFF. CDR3 DNA: TGTGCCAGCAGTTTATCGGGGCTGGCCGACACCGGGGAGCTGTTTTTT. The chain employs TRBV27 and TRBJ2-2; D possibly corresponds to TRBD1 (5 bases). CDR3 size: 16 residues. Trimming took 0 bases from V and 3 from J, leaving 11 bases between them. Germline V CDR1 and CDR2: MNHEY, SMNVEV (reference sequence).

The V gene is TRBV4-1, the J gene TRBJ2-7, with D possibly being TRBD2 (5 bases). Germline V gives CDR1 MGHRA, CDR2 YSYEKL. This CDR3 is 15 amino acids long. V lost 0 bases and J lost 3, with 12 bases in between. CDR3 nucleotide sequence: TGCGCCAGCAGCCAAGACGGGAACAAATACTACGAGCAGTACTTC. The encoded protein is CASSQDGNKYYEQYF.

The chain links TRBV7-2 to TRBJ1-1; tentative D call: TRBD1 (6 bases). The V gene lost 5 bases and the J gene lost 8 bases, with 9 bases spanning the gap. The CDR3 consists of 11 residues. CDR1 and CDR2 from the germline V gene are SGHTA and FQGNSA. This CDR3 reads CASSRTEEAFF. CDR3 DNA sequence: TGTGCCAGCAGCCGGACAGAGGAAGCTTTCTTT.

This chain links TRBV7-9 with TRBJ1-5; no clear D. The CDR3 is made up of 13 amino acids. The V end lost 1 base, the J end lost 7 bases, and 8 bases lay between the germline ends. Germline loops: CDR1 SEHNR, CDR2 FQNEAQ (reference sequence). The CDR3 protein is CASSLGERQPQHF. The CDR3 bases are TGTGCCAGCAGCTTAGGGGAGAGGCAGCCCCAGCATTTT.

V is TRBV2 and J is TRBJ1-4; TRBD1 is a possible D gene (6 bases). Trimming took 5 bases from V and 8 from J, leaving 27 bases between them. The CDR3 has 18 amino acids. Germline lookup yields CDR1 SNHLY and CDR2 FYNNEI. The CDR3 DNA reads TGTGCCAGCAGTTTGCACCGGGGGGCGACGGTCGGAGGGGAAAAACTGTTTTTT. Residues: CASSLHRGATVGGEKLFF.

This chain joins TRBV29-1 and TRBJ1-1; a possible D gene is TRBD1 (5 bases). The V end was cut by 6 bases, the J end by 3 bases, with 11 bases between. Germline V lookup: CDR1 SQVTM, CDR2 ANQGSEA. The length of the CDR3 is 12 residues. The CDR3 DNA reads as TGCAGCGTGGAGCAGGGCCACACTGAAGCTTTCTTT. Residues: CSVEQGHTEAFF.

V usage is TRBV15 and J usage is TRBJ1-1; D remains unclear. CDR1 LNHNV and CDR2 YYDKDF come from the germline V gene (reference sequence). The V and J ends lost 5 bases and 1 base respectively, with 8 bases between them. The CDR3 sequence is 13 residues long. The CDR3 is CATSEGANTEAFF. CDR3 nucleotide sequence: TGTGCCACCAGCGAGGGCGCGAACACTGAAGCTTTCTTT.

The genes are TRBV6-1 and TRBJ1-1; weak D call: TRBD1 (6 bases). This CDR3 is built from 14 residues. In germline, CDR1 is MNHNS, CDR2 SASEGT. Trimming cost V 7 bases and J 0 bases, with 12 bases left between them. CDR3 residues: CASTPGHLNTEAFF. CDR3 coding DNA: TGTGCCAGCACCCCGGGACATTTGAACACTGAAGCTTTCTTT.

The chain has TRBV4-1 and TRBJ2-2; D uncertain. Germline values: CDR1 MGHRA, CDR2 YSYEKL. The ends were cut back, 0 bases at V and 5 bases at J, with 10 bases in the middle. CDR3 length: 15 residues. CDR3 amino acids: CASSQESQNTGELFF. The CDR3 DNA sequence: TGCGCCAGCAGCCAAGAATCACAGAATACCGGGGAGCTGTTTTTT.

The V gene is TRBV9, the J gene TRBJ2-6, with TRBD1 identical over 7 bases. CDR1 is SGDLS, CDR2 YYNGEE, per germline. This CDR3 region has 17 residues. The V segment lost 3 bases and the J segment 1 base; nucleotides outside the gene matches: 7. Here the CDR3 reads CASSARLQGSGANVLTF. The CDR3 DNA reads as TGTGCCAGCAGCGCCCGGCTACAGGGGTCTGGGGCCAACGTCCTGACTTTC.

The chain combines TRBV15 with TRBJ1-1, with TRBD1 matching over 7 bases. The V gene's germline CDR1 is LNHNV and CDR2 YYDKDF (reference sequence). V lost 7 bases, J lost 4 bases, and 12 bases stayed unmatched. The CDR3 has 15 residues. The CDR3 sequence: CATISSWTGSTEAFF. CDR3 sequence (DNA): TGTGCCACCATCTCATCCTGGACAGGAAGCACTGAAGCTTTCTTT.

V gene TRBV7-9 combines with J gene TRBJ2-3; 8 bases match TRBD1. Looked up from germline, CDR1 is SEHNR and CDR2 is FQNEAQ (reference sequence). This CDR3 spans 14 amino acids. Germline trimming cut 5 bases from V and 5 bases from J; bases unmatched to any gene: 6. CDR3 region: CASSPRGREDTQYF. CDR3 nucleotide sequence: TGTGCCAGCAGCCCCAGGGGGCGCGAAGATACGCAGTATTTT.

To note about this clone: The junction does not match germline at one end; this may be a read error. The CDR3 loop reads CASSEGPGRSEKLFF. The CDR3 coding sequence is TGTGCCAGCAGCGAAGGACCGGGGAGGAGTGAAAAACTGTTTTTT. This chain joins TRBV2 and TRBJ1-4; D uncertain. This CDR3 region has 15 residues. Germline loops: CDR1 SNHLY, CDR2 FYNNEI.

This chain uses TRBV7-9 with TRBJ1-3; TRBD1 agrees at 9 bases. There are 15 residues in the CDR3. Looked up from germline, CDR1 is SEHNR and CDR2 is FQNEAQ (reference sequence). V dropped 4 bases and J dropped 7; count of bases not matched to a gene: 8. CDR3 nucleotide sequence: TGTGCCAGCAGCTCCGGGACAGGGTCTTCGAACACCATATATTTT. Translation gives CASSSGTGSSNTIYF.

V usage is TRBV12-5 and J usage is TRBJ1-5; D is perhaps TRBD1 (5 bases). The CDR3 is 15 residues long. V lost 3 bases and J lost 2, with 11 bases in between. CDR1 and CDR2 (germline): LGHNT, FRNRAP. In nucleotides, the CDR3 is TGTGCTAGTGGTTTTGGGGGACTAGGCAATCAGCCCCAGCATTTT. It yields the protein CASGFGGLGNQPQHF. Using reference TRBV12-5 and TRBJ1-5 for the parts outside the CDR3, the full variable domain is DARVTQTPRHKVTEMGQEVTMRCQPILGHNTVFWYRQTMMQGLELLAYFRNRAPLDDSGMPKDRFSAEMPDATLATLKIQPSEPRDSAVYFCASGFGGLGNQPQHFGDGTRLSIL.

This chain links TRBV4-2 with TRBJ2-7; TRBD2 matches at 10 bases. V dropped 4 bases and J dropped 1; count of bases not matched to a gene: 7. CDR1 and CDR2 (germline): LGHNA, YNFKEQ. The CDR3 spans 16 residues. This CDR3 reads CASSPLAGATSYEQYF. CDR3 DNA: TGTGCCAGCAGCCCCCTAGCGGGGGCAACGTCCTACGAGCAGTACTTC.

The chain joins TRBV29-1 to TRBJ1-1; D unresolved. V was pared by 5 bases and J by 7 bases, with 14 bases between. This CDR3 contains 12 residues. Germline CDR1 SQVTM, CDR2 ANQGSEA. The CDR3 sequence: CSVKGGSDEAFF. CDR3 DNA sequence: TGCAGCGTTAAGGGAGGGTCTGATGAAGCTTTCTTT.

The CDR3 is CASSQTGELGSYNSPLHF. Written as DNA, the CDR3 is TGCGCCAGCAGCCAAACAGGGGAACTAGGCTCCTATAATTCACCCCTCCACTTT. V gene TRBV4-1 combines with J gene TRBJ1-6; 7 bases fit TRBD1. Unmatched junction bases numbered 7, after V lost 2 bases and J lost 0 bases. Germline CDR1 reads MGHRA; CDR2 reads YSYEKL. The CDR3 covers 18 residues.

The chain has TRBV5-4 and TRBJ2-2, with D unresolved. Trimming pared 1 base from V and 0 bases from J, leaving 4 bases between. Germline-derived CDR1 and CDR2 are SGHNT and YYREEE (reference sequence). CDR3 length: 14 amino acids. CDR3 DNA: TGTGCCAGCAGCTTGACAACGAACACCGGGGAGCTGTTTTTT. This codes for CASSLTTNTGELFF. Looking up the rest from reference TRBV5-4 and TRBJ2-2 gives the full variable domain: ETGVTQSPTHLIKTRGQQVTLRCSSQSGHNTVSWYQQALGQGPQFIFQYYREEENGRGNFPPRFSGLQFPNYSSELNVNALELDDSALYLCASSLTTNTGELFFGEGSRLTVL.

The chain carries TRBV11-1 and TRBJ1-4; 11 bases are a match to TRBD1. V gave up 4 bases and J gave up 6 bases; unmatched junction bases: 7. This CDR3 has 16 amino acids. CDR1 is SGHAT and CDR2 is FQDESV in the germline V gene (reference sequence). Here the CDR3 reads CASSSRPGQGDEKLFF. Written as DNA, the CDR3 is TGTGCCAGCAGCTCCAGACCGGGACAGGGGGATGAAAAACTGTTTTTT. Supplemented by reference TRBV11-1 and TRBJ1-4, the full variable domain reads EAEVAQSPRYKITEKSQAVAFWCDPISGHATLYWYRQILGQGPELLVQFQDESVVDDSQLPKDRFSAERLKGVDSTLKIQPAELGDSAMYLCASSSRPGQGDEKLFFGSGTQLSVL.

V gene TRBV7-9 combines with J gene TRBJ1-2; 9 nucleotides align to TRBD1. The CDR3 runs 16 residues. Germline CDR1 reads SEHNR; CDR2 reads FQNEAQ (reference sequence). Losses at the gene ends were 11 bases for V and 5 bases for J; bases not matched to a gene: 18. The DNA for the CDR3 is TGTGCCGAAGACTACAGGGGGCCAGGGGGTGGGTATGGCTACACCTTC. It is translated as CAEDYRGPGGGYGYTF.

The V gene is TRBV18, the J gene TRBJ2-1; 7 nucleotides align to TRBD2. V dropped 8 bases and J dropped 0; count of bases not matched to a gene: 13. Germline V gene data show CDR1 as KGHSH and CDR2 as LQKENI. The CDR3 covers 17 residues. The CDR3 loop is CASHPHMRESSYNEQFF. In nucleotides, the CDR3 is TGTGCCAGCCACCCCCACATGCGGGAGAGCTCCTACAATGAGCAGTTCTTC.

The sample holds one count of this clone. The CDR3 region is CASSYSSHRAYEQYF. CDR3 nucleotide sequence: TGTGCCAGCAGTTACTCGAGTCACAGAGCCTACGAGCAGTACTTC. The genes are TRBV6-5 and TRBJ2-7; no clear D gene. In germline, CDR1 is MNHEY, CDR2 SVGAGI. V lost 0 bases, J lost 2 bases, and 11 bases lay in between. The CDR3 contains 15 residues.

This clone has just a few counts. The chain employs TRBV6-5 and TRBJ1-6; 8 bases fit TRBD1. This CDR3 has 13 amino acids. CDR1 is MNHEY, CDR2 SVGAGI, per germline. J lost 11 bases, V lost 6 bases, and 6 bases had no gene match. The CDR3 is CASSQGAHPPLHF. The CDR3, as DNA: TGTGCCAGCAGCCAGGGGGCGCATCCACCCCTCCACTTT.

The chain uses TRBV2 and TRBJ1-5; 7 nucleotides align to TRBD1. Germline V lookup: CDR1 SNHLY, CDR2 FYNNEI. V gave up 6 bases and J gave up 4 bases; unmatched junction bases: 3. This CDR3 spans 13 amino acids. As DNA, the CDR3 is TGTGCCAGCAGAGGACAGGAAAATCAGCCCCAGCATTTT. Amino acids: CASRGQENQPQHF.

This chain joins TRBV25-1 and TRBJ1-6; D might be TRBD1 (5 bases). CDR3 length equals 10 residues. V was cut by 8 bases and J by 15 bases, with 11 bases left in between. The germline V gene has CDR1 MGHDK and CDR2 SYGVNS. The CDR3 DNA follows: TGTGCCAGCGGGTCGGGACTCCTCCACTTT. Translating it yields CASGSGLLHF.

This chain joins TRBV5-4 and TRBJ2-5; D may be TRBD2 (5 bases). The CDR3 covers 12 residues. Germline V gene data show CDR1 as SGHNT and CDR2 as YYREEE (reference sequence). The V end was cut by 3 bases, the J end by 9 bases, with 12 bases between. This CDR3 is CASSSRSSAQYF. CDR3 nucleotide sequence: TGTGCCAGCAGCTCCCGAAGTAGCGCCCAGTACTTC.

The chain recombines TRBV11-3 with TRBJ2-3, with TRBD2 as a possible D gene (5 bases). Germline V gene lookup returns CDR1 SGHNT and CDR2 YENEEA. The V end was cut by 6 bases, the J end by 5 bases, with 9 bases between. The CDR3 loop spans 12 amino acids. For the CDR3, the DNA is TGTGCCAGCAGTCAACGGGGAGATACGCAGTATTTT. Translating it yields CASSQRGDTQYF.

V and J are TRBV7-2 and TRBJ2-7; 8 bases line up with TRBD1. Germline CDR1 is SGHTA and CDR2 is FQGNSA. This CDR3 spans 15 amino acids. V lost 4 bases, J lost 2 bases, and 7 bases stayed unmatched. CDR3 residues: CASSSQGGQAYEQYF. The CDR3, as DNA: TGTGCCAGCAGCTCCCAAGGGGGACAGGCCTACGAGCAGTACTTC.

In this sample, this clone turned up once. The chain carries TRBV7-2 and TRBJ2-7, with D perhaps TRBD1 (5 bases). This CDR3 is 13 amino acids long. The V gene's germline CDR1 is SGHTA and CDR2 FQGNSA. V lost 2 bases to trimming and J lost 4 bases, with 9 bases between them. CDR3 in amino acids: CASSLPQGYEQYF. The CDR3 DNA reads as TGTGCCAGCAGCTTACCCCAGGGTTACGAGCAGTACTTC.

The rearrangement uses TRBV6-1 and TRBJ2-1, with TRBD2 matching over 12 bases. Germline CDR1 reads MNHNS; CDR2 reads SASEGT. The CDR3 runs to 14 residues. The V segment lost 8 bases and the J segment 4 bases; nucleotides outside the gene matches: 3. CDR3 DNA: TGTGCCAGCGCAACTAGCGGGGGGTACAATGAGCAGTTCTTC. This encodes CASATSGGYNEQFF.

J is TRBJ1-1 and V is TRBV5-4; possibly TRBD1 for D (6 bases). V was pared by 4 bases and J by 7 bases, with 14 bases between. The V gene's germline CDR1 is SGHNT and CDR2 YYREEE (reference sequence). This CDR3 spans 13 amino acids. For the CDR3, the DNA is TGTGCCAGCAGCCTACAGGGAGGGGATGAAGCTTTCTTT. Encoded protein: CASSLQGGDEAFF.